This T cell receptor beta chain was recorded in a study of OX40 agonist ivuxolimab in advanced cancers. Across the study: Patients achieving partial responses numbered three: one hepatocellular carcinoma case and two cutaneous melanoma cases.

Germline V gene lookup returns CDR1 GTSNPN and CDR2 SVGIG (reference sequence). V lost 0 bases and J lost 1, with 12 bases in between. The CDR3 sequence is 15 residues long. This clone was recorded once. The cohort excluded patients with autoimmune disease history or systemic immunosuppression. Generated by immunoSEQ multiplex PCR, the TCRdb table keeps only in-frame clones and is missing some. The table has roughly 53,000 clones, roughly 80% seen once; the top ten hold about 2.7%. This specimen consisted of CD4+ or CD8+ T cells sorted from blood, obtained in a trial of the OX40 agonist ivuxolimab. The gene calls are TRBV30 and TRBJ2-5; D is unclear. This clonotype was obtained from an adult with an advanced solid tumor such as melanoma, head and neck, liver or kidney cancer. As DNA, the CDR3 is TGTGCCTGGAGTGTACCTTCCGCGAGCCAAGAGACCCAGTACTTC. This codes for CAWSVPSASQETQYF.